What follows is one T cell receptor (beta chain) and its context. What it binds is not known. Germline V gives CDR1 SGHNT, CDR2 YENEEA. This CDR3 is 16 amino acids long. After removal of 2 bases from V and 2 bases from J, the junction contained 7 bases not matched to a gene. Assay used: immunoSEQ multiplex PCR; TCRdb lists only in-frame clones, some missing. The sample lists about 2,200 clones, approximately 18% occurring once. The data were obtained in a study of T cells in localized non-small cell lung cancer. Study-level findings and limits: Out of the top 100 tumor clones, a median around 57 were seen in adjacent lung.

The receptor was derived from a man aged 35-75 years with stage I squamous cell lung carcinoma. Sequenced material: normal lung tissue next to the tumor, taken before any cancer treatment. The gene calls are TRBV11-3 and TRBJ2-3, with 7 bases matching TRBD2. CDR3 residues: CASSLLVAGATDTQYF. The CDR3, as DNA: TGTGCCAGCAGCTTACTAGTGGCGGGAGCCACAGATACGCAGTATTTT.